This is a list of T cell receptor beta chains from one sample in a study of OX40 agonist ivuxolimab in advanced cancers. Measured with immunoSEQ multiplex PCR; TCRdb has only the in-frame clones, and not every one. The data contain tens of thousands of clones, approximately 78% of them singletons. The sample here was CD4+ or CD8+ T cells sorted from blood, taken in a trial of the OX40 agonist ivuxolimab. These receptor sequences come from an adult with an advanced solid tumor such as melanoma, head and neck, liver or kidney cancer. CDR3s include the opening cysteine and the closing phenylalanine or tryptophan. The order of the fields is clone size, J gene, D gene, V gene, CDR3 protein, CDR3 DNA. The D gene is left open where the match is weak. Clone size is shown for a subset of rows, as once, few, many or a class of expanded clone.

-,TRBJ2-5,-,TRBV5-1,CASSLRTHQETQYF,TGCGCCAGCAGCTTGCGGACTCACCAAGAGACCCAGTACTTC
-,TRBJ1-3,TRBD1,TRBV5-1,CASSLEGDSSGNTIYF,TGCGCCAGCAGCTTGGAGGGGGACAGCTCTGGAAACACCATATATTTT
-,TRBJ1-5,-,TRBV19,CASSIDSLSNQPQHF,TGTGCCAGTAGTATTGATTCGCTTAGCAATCAGCCCCAGCATTTT
-,TRBJ2-3,-,TRBV28,CASSLKSTDTQYF,TGTGCCAGCAGTTTAAAGAGCACAGATACGCAGTATTTT
once,TRBJ2-3,-,TRBV7-3,CASSERRSTDTQYF,TGTGCCAGTTCCGAGCGGCGTAGCACAGATACGCAGTATTTT
few,TRBJ2-3,TRBD1,TRBV4-2,CASSADREPTDTQYF,TGTGCCAGCAGCGCGGACAGGGAACCCACAGATACGCAGTATTTT
-,TRBJ2-1,-,TRBV5-4,CASSLAPNNEQFF,TGTGCCAGCAGCTTGGCCCCTAACAATGAGCAGTTCTTC
-,TRBJ1-1,TRBD1,TRBV19,CASSPRQGMNTEAFF,TGTGCCAGTAGTCCACGACAGGGAATGAACACTGAAGCTTTCTTT
-,TRBJ1-1,-,TRBV18,CASCPDRNTEAFF,TGTGCCAGCTGCCCGGACCGGAACACTGAAGCTTTCTTT
-,TRBJ1-5,-,TRBV30,CAWSEDSNQPQHF,TGTGCCTGGAGTGAGGACTCAAATCAGCCCCAGCATTTT
-,TRBJ2-7,TRBD2,TRBV4-3,CASSQGPGLEAGLYEQYF,TGCGCCAGCAGCCAAGGACCGGGACTAGAGGCCGGGCTCTACGAGCAGTACTTC
-,TRBJ2-7,-,TRBV4-1,CASSQDIRVLTYEQYF,TGCGCCAGCAGCCAAGATATCAGGGTCCTAACCTACGAGCAGTACTTC
-,TRBJ1-2,-,TRBV27,CASSSGRIYGYTF,TGTGCCAGCAGTTCGGGGCGCATTTATGGCTACACCTTC
few,TRBJ2-3,TRBD1,TRBV25-1,CASRKQGAVTQYF,TGTGCCAGCCGGAAGCAGGGGGCGGTTACGCAGTATTTT
-,TRBJ1-5,TRBD1,TRBV5-1,CASSETGGPSPQHF,TGCGCCAGCAGCGAAACAGGGGGCCCATCGCCCCAGCATTTT
-,TRBJ2-3,TRBD1,TRBV11-1,CASTKVGQGDVWADTQYF,TGTGCCAGCACCAAGGTGGGACAGGGGGACGTTTGGGCAGATACGCAGTATTTT
-,TRBJ2-2,-,TRBV9,CASSVGRGPNTGELFF,TGTGCCAGCAGCGTAGGTCGGGGTCCGAACACCGGGGAGCTGTTTTTT
-,TRBJ2-7,-,TRBV28,CASSWGLGEQYF,TGTGCCAGCAGTTGGGGTTTGGGGGAGCAGTACTTC
-,TRBJ2-5,-,TRBV19,CASSIPGGLETQYF,TGTGCCAGTAGTATTCCGGGGGGCTTGGAGACCCAGTACTTC
few,TRBJ2-7,TRBD1,TRBV6-1,CAVRDRFLEQYF,TGTGCCGTTCGGGACAGATTTCTCGAGCAGTACTTC
-,TRBJ2-2,-,TRBV5-1,CASSMRAENTGELFF,TGCGCCAGCAGCATGAGGGCGGAGAACACCGGGGAGCTGTTTTTT
-,TRBJ2-7,-,TRBV30,CAWRPGRVEQYF,TGTGCCTGGAGACCGGGGCGGGTCGAGCAGTACTTC
-,TRBJ1-3,-,TRBV18,CASSPGSEFAGNTIYF,TGTGCCAGCTCACCAGGCTCCGAGTTTGCTGGAAACACCATATATTTT
few,TRBJ2-4,-,TRBV7-2,CASSFLPGGGRENIQYF,TGTGCCAGCAGCTTCCTCCCCGGAGGGGGCCGGGAAAACATTCAGTACTTC
-,TRBJ1-5,TRBD1,TRBV19,CASSIWLWGQGNNQPQHF,TGTGCCAGTAGTATTTGGCTTTGGGGACAGGGTAATAATCAGCCCCAGCATTTT
-,TRBJ1-4,-,TRBV7-7,CASSLDMVGEKLFF,TGTGCTAGCAGCTTAGACATGGTCGGTGAAAAACTGTTTTTT
-,TRBJ1-5,TRBD1,TRBV19,CASSTLDRAVNQPQHF,TGTGCCAGTAGTACCCTCGACAGGGCGGTAAATCAGCCCCAGCATTTT
-,TRBJ2-3,TRBD2,TRBV7-3,CASSWTSGGDTQYF,TGTGCCAGCAGCTGGACTAGCGGGGGAGATACGCAGTATTTT
-,TRBJ1-2,-,TRBV29-1,CSVRAGDRSYGYTF,TGCAGCGTCAGGGCAGGGGATAGGAGCTATGGCTACACCTTC
-,TRBJ2-5,-,TRBV4-2,CASSQDFPLEETQYF,TGTGCCAGCAGCCAAGACTTCCCTCTTGAAGAGACCCAGTACTTC
-,TRBJ1-5,-,TRBV21-1,CASSKRGWSNQPQHF,TGTGCCAGCAGCAAAAGGGGGTGGAGCAATCAGCCCCAGCATTTT
-,TRBJ1-1,-,TRBV27,CASSSIRDEEAFF,TGTGCCAGCAGTTCGATCCGGGACGAGGAAGCTTTCTTT
-,TRBJ2-1,-,TRBV2,CASSESGISSYNEQFF,TGTGCCAGCAGTGAAAGTGGGATAAGCTCCTACAATGAGCAGTTCTTC
-,TRBJ1-5,-,TRBV28,CASRIKRRQYSNQPQHF,TGTGCCAGCAGAATAAAACGCAGACAGTATAGCAATCAGCCCCAGCATTTT
few,TRBJ2-7,TRBD2,TRBV7-8,CASSSRLAGGPWEQYF,TGTGCCAGCAGCTCCAGACTAGCGGGGGGCCCTTGGGAGCAGTACTTC
few,TRBJ1-4,-,TRBV4-3,CASSQDWAGTNEKLFF,TGCGCCAGCAGCCAAGATTGGGCAGGGACTAATGAAAAACTGTTTTTT
-,TRBJ1-6,-,TRBV6-5,CASSYLGNSPLHF,TGTGCCAGCAGTTATTTAGGGAATTCACCCCTCCACTTT
few,TRBJ2-1,TRBD2,TRBV7-9,CASSLMTSGIDNEQFF,TGTGCCAGCAGCTTAATGACTAGCGGGATCGATAATGAGCAGTTCTTC
-,TRBJ2-3,TRBD1,TRBV2,CASRTGSSTDTQYF,TGTGCCAGCAGGACAGGGTCTAGCACAGATACGCAGTATTTT
-,TRBJ2-7,TRBD2,TRBV4-3,CASSQGTSAYEQYF,TGCGCCAGCAGCCAAGGGACTAGCGCCTACGAGCAGTACTTC
-,TRBJ2-7,TRBD1,TRBV6-5,CASSYGTGTYEQYF,TGTGCCAGCAGTTACGGGACAGGGACCTACGAGCAGTACTTC
-,TRBJ2-7,TRBD1,TRBV12-5,CASGPPTRDRGNEQYF,TGTGCTAGTGGTCCGCCGACCCGGGACAGGGGTAACGAGCAGTACTTC
-,TRBJ1-5,-,TRBV18,CASSELQISNQPQHF,TGTGCCAGCTCAGAGCTACAGATTAGCAATCAGCCCCAGCATTTT
-,TRBJ2-7,TRBD1,TRBV7-2,CASSSRTGNYEQYF,TGTGCCAGCAGCTCCCGGACAGGGAACTACGAGCAGTACTTC
-,TRBJ1-2,-,TRBV7-2,CASSLEDRTYGYTF,TGTGCCAGCAGCTTAGAGGACAGAACCTATGGCTACACCTTC
-,TRBJ2-1,-,TRBV5-1,CASKLEAEFYEQFF,TGCGCCAGCAAGCTAGAGGCAGAGTTCTATGAGCAGTTCTTC
-,TRBJ2-3,-,TRBV25-1,CASSEPTDTQYF,TGTGCCAGCAGTGAACCGACAGATACGCAGTATTTT
-,TRBJ2-2,-,TRBV7-9,CASSLSINGELFF,TGTGCCAGCAGCTTAAGTATAAACGGGGAGCTGTTTTTT
few,TRBJ2-1,TRBD2,TRBV7-8,CASSLESPASGGKNEQFF,TGTGCCAGCAGCTTAGAATCCCCCGCTAGCGGGGGGAAGAATGAGCAGTTCTTC
-,TRBJ1-4,-,TRBV27,CASSPGVGAIEKLFF,TGTGCCAGCAGTCCCGGGGTAGGGGCGATCGAAAAACTGTTTTTT
-,TRBJ2-7,TRBD2,TRBV7-6,CASSLVGRETDEQYF,TGTGCCAGCAGCTTAGTAGGGCGGGAGACGGACGAGCAGTACTTC
-,TRBJ2-7,-,TRBV11-3,CASSRGGYEQYF,TGTGCCAGCAGCCGAGGAGGCTACGAGCAGTACTTC
-,TRBJ2-7,-,TRBV29-1,CSVEGGGGPYEQYF,TGCAGCGTTGAAGGTGGCGGGGGCCCCTACGAGCAGTACTTC
-,TRBJ1-5,-,TRBV30,CAWSDRANQPQHF,TGTGCCTGGAGTGACAGGGCAAATCAGCCCCAGCATTTT
-,TRBJ1-3,-,TRBV4-3,CASSQDAGPGNTIYF,TGCGCCAGCAGCCAAGATGCAGGCCCTGGAAACACCATATATTTT
-,TRBJ1-3,-,TRBV7-9,CASSSTDIGDTIYF,TGTGCCAGCAGCTCTACGGACATTGGGGACACCATATATTTT
-,TRBJ2-2,TRBD2,TRBV28,CASRAGGPMNTGELFF,TGTGCCAGCAGGGCGGGAGGGCCTATGAACACCGGGGAGCTGTTTTTT
few,TRBJ1-2,TRBD1,TRBV19,CASSNLRQGAGGYTF,TGTGCCAGTAGTAACCTTCGACAGGGGGCGGGAGGCTACACCTTC
-,TRBJ2-1,-,TRBV9,CASQDSYNEQFF,TGTGCCAGCCAGGACAGCTACAATGAGCAGTTCTTC